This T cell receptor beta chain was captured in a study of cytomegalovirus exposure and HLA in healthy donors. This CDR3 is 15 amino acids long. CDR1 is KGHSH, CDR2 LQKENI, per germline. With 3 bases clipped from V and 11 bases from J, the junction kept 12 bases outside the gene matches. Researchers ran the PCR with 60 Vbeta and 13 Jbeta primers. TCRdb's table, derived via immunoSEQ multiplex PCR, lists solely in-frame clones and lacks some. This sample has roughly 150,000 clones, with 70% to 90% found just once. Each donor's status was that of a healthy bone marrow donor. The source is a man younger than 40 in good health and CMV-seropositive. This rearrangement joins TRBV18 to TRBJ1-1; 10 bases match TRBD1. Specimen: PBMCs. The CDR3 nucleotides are TGTGCCAGCTCACCGGGACAGGGGTACCCCCTGGGCGCTTTCTTT. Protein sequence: CASSPGQGYPLGAFF.